Detailed here is one T cell receptor (beta chain). For each CDR3 protein, TCRdb gives one entry from its re-call of the 5' RACE reads, without DNA. This specimen shows a few hundred thousand distinct CDR3 sequences; the ten leading clones hold around 5.2%. This sample stems from a study of T cells expressing NK-cell markers. Study background: Source material for TCR beta repertoires consisted of sorted CD3+CD56+NKG2C+, CD3+CD56+NKG2C- and CD3+CD56-NKG2C+ T cells. Just one sequenced donor of eight was HCMV-seronegative, while seven were seropositive.

The material sequenced was blood T cells: a sorted CD56 or NKG2C T cell subset, CD4+ or CD8+ T cells, or bulk PBMC T cells (not recorded which). The clonotype comes from a man aged 18-75 years in good health.

The CDR3 spells CASRRVQGKFGSPLHF. The chain joins TRBV6-1 to TRBJ1-6; TCRdb names TRBD1, which stays unverified in the absence of DNA. Germline lookup yields CDR1 MNHNS and CDR2 SASEGT. The CDR3 contains 16 residues.